This TCR beta chain was sequenced during a study of cytomegalovirus exposure and HLA in healthy donors. Overall study context: The early release's HLA-typed donors yielded 65 million to 85 million unique TCRs. Study-level results: A classifier reportedly called cytomegalovirus status with high sensitivity and specificity. Later analysis demonstrated an association between a missense DCLRE1C variant and TCR beta V- and J-gene trimming.

V lost 0 bases and J 5 bases, leaving 13 bases between the germline ends. The length of the CDR3 is 15 residues. CDR1 and CDR2 from the germline V gene are MGHRA and YSYEKL. Points on this clone: Its target is not known.

The PCR contained 60 Vbeta and 13 Jbeta primers. Sequencing used immunoSEQ multiplex PCR; TCRdb keeps in-frame clones, though not all of them. The sample's table shows 150,000 to 200,000 clones. This clonotype originated in a woman aged 18-30 years in good health and CMV-seropositive. The sample comprised PBMCs. The chain links TRBV4-1 to TRBJ2-5; perhaps TRBD2 as D (5 bases). The CDR3 here is CASSQDGTRAETQYF. As DNA, the CDR3 is TGCGCCAGCAGCCAAGACGGAACTAGAGCTGAGACCCAGTACTTC.